This record looks at one T cell receptor beta chain sequence and its context. The data are from a study of blood T cell repertoires in COVID-19. Per the authors' pipeline: Researchers report that nucleated cell counts were estimated from reference gene primer amplification. Only in-frame clones appear in the TCRdb table, and some are missing; sequencing was by immunoSEQ multiplex PCR. V and J calls and clone size are as listed in that table; D and trimming were resolved from the DNA. The sample lists tens of thousands of clones; roughly 80% were seen once. The germline CDR1 and CDR2 sequences are SGHTA and FQGNSA. The CDR3 loop spans 17 amino acids. V lost 1 base, J lost 5 bases, and 14 bases stayed unmatched.

The chain is built from TRBV7-2 and TRBJ2-7; 7 bases are a match to TRBD2. The receptor comes from a human donor in a cohort sampled during active or convalescent COVID-19. The sequencing input was peripheral blood. The CDR3 DNA reads as TGTGCCAGCAGCTTAGAAGGTCCCTGGCGGGGGTCCGACGAGCAGTACTTC. Its protein product is CASSLEGPWRGSDEQYF.